In this sample, the clone carrying this T cell receptor beta chain turned up a few times. The time point is: patch test 1, 2 weeks after DPC sensitization. Sample treatment: therapeutic diphenylcyclopropenone sensitization with weekly scalp DPC. The source of the sample is a study of human T cells and chemical hapten exposure. Study-level background: Reading of the patch tests, which applied 0.01% DPC to the upper back, occurred at 6 days.

TCRdb independently ran MiXCR on the RACE reads; one entry per CDR3 protein. The top ten hold about 1.6% of the sample, which has some 79,000 distinct CDR3 sequences, roughly 7.1% seen once. This specimen was whole blood, taken in connection with sensitization to the hapten diphenylcyclopropenone (DPC). The receptor comes from a woman aged 30 to 39 with alopecia areata. Some clones in this sample may be carry-over from other donors' samples.

The CDR3 sequence: CSARDRAGGLDTQYF. CDR3 bases: TGCAGTGCTAGAGATAGGGCGGGGGGGCTAGATACGCAGTATTTT. V gene TRBV20-1 combines with J gene TRBJ2-3; 9 bases align to TRBD2. There are 15 residues in the CDR3. V was pared by 0 bases and J by 5 bases, with 6 bases of the junction left unmatched. Germline V gene sequence: CDR1 DFQATT, CDR2 SNEGSKA (reference sequence).